What follows describes a single TCR beta chain. Antigen: not known. The patients chosen for sequencing had shown expansion of CD8+CD57+ cells (detected by flow cytometry). Every patient presented with severe acquired aplastic anemia. TCR beta VDJ and CDR3 profiles were obtained from a genomic DNA template. MiXCR was run by TCRdb on the reads, yielding one entry per CDR3 protein. The profile covers 180,000 or so distinct CDR3 sequences, with less than 50% appearing a single time and about 1.8% taken by the ten largest. The CDR3 extends over 14 amino acids. V gave up 3 bases and J gave up 5 bases; unmatched junction bases: 5. Germline V gives CDR1 LNHNV, CDR2 YYDKDF (reference sequence). The data originate from a study of CD8+CD57+ T cells in acquired aplastic anemia. Looking at the study overall: The average for DNA from sorted CD4+ and CD8+ cells was 3 to 4 ug.

Points from the study as a whole: Patients and controls had in common 25 to 30 CD8+ CDR3 sequences. Patients were compared with controls for CD8+ Simpson's diversity, and no significant difference emerged.

The source is a human donor with aplastic anemia. The sample was sorted CD4+, CD8+, or CD8+CD57+ T cells (not recorded which) from PBMCs. V and J are TRBV15 and TRBJ2-7; 9 positions match TRBD1. The DNA for the CDR3 is TGTGCCACCAGCAGGCGGACAGGGGAGGACGAGCAGTACTTC. This gives the protein CATSRRTGEDEQYF.